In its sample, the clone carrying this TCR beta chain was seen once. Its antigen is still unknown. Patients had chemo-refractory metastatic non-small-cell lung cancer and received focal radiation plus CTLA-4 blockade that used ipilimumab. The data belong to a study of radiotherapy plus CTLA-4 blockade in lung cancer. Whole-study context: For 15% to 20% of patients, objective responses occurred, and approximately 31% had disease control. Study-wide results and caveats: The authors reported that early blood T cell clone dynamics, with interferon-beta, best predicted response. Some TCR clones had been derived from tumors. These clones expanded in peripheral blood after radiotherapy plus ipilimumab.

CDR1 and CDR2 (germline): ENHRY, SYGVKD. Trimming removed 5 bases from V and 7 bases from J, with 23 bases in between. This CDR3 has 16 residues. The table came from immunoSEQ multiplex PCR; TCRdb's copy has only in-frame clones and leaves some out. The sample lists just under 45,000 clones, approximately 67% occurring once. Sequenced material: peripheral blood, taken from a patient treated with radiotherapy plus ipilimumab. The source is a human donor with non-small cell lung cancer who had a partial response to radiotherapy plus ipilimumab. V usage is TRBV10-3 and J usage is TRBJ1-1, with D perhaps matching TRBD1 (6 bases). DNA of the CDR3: TGTGCCATCAGTTCCCGAGGGGGAGGGTCAGGCAGTGAAGCTTTCTTT. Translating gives CAISSRGGGSGSEAFF.